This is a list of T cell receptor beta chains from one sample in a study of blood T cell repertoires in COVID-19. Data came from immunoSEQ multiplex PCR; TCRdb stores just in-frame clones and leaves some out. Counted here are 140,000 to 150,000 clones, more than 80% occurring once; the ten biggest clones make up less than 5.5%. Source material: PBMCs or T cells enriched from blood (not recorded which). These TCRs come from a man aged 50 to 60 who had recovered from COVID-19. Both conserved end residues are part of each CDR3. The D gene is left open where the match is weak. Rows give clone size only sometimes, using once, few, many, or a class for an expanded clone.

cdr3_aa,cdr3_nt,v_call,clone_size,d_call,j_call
CASSPAGAQNTEAFF,TGTGCCAGCAGCCCAGCAGGGGCGCAGAACACTGAAGCTTTCTTT,TRBV7-9,-,-,TRBJ1-1
CASSIDWKGGETQYF,TGTGCCAGTAGTATAGATTGGAAGGGAGGGGAGACCCAGTACTTC,TRBV19,-,TRBD2,TRBJ2-5
CASSLRQGAYGYTF,TGTGCCAGCAGCTTAAGACAGGGGGCCTATGGCTACACCTTC,TRBV11-2,-,TRBD1,TRBJ1-2
CAWRGHRGSNEKLFF,TGTGCCTGGAGGGGACACAGGGGCTCAAATGAAAAACTGTTTTTT,TRBV30,-,TRBD1,TRBJ1-4
CASSQVLESELFF,TGTGCCAGCAGCCAAGTATTAGAGTCGGAGCTGTTTTTT,TRBV3-1/TRBV3-2,-,-,TRBJ2-2
CASTTGYNEQYF,TGTGCCAGTACTACAGGTTATAACGAGCAGTACTTC,TRBV25-1,once,-,TRBJ2-7
CASSLSLTSGPYNEQFF,TGTGCCAGCAGCTTATCCCTTACTAGCGGGCCCTACAATGAGCAGTTCTTC,TRBV7-9,-,TRBD2,TRBJ2-1
CASSFPTAGNQPQHF,TGTGCCAGCAGTTTCCCGACAGCTGGCAATCAGCCCCAGCATTTT,TRBV28,-,-,TRBJ1-5
CASSLGQGAYNEQFF,TGTGCTAGCAGCTTAGGACAGGGAGCCTACAATGAGCAGTTCTTC,TRBV7-7,-,TRBD1,TRBJ2-1
CASSSSGTYNEQFF,TGTGCCAGCAGCTCTTCCGGGACCTACAATGAGCAGTTCTTC,TRBV7-3,-,-,TRBJ2-1
CASSYVLIGLTTYEQYF,TGTGCCAGCAGTTACGTATTAATTGGACTCACCACCTACGAGCAGTACTTC,TRBV28,few,-,TRBJ2-7
CAISELYGGERETQYF,TGTGCCATCAGTGAGCTCTACGGGGGGGAGCGGGAGACCCAGTACTTC,TRBV10-3,-,TRBD2,TRBJ2-5
CAWSVNRVNTIYF,TGTGCCTGGAGTGTAAACAGGGTAAACACCATATATTTT,TRBV30,-,-,TRBJ1-3
CASRGRTGYGELFF,TGTGCCAGCAGGGGTAGGACAGGTTACGGGGAGCTGTTTTTT,TRBV2,-,TRBD1,TRBJ2-2
CASTSGSQPQHF,TGTGCCAGCACTAGTGGCAGTCAGCCCCAGCATTTT,TRBV11-2,-,-,TRBJ1-5
CASSGQLPRGYTF,TGTGCCAGCAGTGGACAGCTCCCTAGGGGCTACACCTTC,TRBV2,-,-,TRBJ1-2
CASSSRIAGAAKNIQYF,TGTGCCAGCAGTTCCCGCATAGCGGGGGCGGCCAAAAACATTCAGTACTTC,TRBV27,few,TRBD2,TRBJ2-4
CASRPRWLAGTGELFF,TGTGCCAGCAGGCCAAGGTGGCTAGCGGGAACCGGGGAGCTGTTTTTT,TRBV6-4,-,TRBD2,TRBJ2-2
CASSQGSGLNQPQHF,TGCGCCAGCAGCCAAGGGTCCGGGTTAAATCAGCCCCAGCATTTT,TRBV4-3,once,-,TRBJ1-5
CASSPGQGAWNEQFF,TGTGCCAGCAGCCCCGGACAGGGGGCATGGAATGAGCAGTTCTTC,TRBV11-2,-,TRBD1,TRBJ2-1
CASSREPYSTDTQYF,TGTGCCAGCAGCCGGGAGCCTTATAGCACAGATACGCAGTATTTT,TRBV11-2,-,-,TRBJ2-3
CASSRTGSGGETQYF,TGCGCCAGCAGCAGGACAGGGAGTGGGGGCGAGACCCAGTACTTC,TRBV5-1,-,TRBD1,TRBJ2-5
CASSKGQGEEKLFF,TGCGCCAGCAGCAAGGGACAGGGGGAGGAAAAACTGTTTTTT,TRBV5-1,-,TRBD1,TRBJ1-4
CASSLVYAGRTDTQYF,TGTGCCAGCAGCTTGGTATATGCGGGACGCACAGATACGCAGTATTTT,TRBV5-8,-,-,TRBJ2-3
CASSFGARTEQFF,TGTGCCAGCAGTTTTGGGGCTCGGACCGAGCAGTTCTTC,TRBV12-3/TRBV12-4,many,-,TRBJ2-1
CASSESLVQETQYF,TGTGCCAGCAGTGAAAGTTTAGTACAAGAGACCCAGTACTTC,TRBV2,once,-,TRBJ2-5
CATSDPGQTGNTEAFF,TGTGCCACCAGTGACCCGGGACAGACGGGGAACACTGAAGCTTTCTTT,TRBV24-1,-,TRBD1,TRBJ1-1
CATSDPRTGGEKLFF,TGTGCCACCAGTGATCCTCGGACAGGGGGCGAAAAACTGTTTTTT,TRBV24-1,-,TRBD1,TRBJ1-4
CASSLQGADEKLFF,TGCGCCAGCAGCCTTCAGGGGGCAGATGAAAAACTGTTTTTT,TRBV5-1,-,TRBD1,TRBJ1-4
CATGQMGSYNEQFF,TGTGCCACGGGACAGATGGGATCCTACAATGAGCAGTTCTTC,TRBV24-1,few,TRBD1,TRBJ2-1
CASSSRDRLAGVEQFF,TGTGCCAGCAGCTCTAGGGACCGACTAGCGGGGGTTGAGCAGTTCTTC,TRBV11-3,-,TRBD2,TRBJ2-1
CASSPGSRGRWGYTF,TGTGCCAGCTCACCAGGGAGCAGGGGGCGATGGGGCTACACCTTC,TRBV18,-,TRBD1,TRBJ1-2
CASRTRGNSGNTIYF,TGTGCCAGCAGAACCCGGGGGAACTCTGGAAACACCATATATTTT,TRBV6-5,-,-,TRBJ1-3
CASSQAGAHEQYF,TGCGCCAGCAGCCAGGCAGGGGCCCACGAGCAGTACTTC,TRBV4-1,-,-,TRBJ2-7
CASSPRQTSGNTIYF,TGTGCCAGCAGTCCCCGACAAACCTCTGGAAACACCATATATTTT,TRBV6-6,-,-,TRBJ1-3
CASSFIGISYEQYF,TGTGCCAGCAGCTTTATCGGGATTTCCTACGAGCAGTACTTC,TRBV7-2,-,-,TRBJ2-7
CASPRVTRLYEQYF,TGTGCCAGCCCGCGGGTGACTAGGCTCTACGAGCAGTACTTC,TRBV5-8,few,-,TRBJ2-7
CASSLAGQLYGYTF,TGTGCCAGCAGCTTGGCCGGACAGCTCTATGGCTACACCTTC,TRBV5-4,-,-,TRBJ1-2
CASSQSAGTSYNEQFF,TGCGCCAGCAGCCAATCCGCCGGGACTAGTTACAATGAGCAGTTCTTC,TRBV4-3,few,TRBD2,TRBJ2-1
CATSDSQGRETQYF,TGTGCCACCAGTGATTCACAGGGGAGAGAGACCCAGTACTTC,TRBV24-1,once,TRBD1,TRBJ2-5
CASSRRSGGTYEQYF,TGTGCCAGCTCACGACGAAGCGGGGGAACCTACGAGCAGTACTTC,TRBV18,-,TRBD2,TRBJ2-7